Listed below are T cell receptor beta chains from one sample, sequenced in a study of CXCR3-negative and CXCR3-positive naive CD8 T cells. TCRdb re-called the 5' RACE reads; one entry per CDR3 protein, DNA not given. This table holds some 110,000 distinct CDR3 sequences. Sequencing input: naive CXCR3+ CD8+ T cells from blood. These receptors came from a human donor in good health. Some clones in this sample may be carry-over from other donors' samples. Both conserved end residues are part of each CDR3. Fields, in order: V gene, CDR3 length, J gene, CDR3 protein.

TRBV4-3	17	TRBJ2-5	CASSQEARGGRQETQYF
TRBV29-1	16	TRBJ2-1	CSVSVAGTSGSNEQFF
TRBV12-3/TRBV12-4	14	TRBJ1-2	CASSLRGQNYGYTF
TRBV3-1	13	TRBJ2-7	CASSQGGGNEQYF
TRBV7-9	13	TRBJ2-7	CASSLASDYEQYF
TRBV7-9	14	TRBJ1-1	CASSPGQGETEAFF
TRBV5-1	16	TRBJ2-1	CASSLARGATGDEQFF
TRBV7-9	12	TRBJ2-3	CASSLALDTQYF
TRBV5-6	14	TRBJ2-5	CASLGPAPAETQYF
TRBV27	13	TRBJ2-7	CASRPGGFYEQYF
TRBV7-9	13	TRBJ2-3	CASSPAGGDTQYF
TRBV4-3	14	TRBJ2-7	CASSQLDSEYEQYF
TRBV7-6	16	TRBJ2-1	CASRQTRGLDDNEQFF
TRBV18	15	TRBJ1-2	CASSPPDGTNYGYTF
TRBV4-3	13	TRBJ2-5	CASSQTSQETQYF
TRBV6-2/TRBV6-3	14	TRBJ2-1	CASSLSQPKDEQFF
TRBV5-1	15	TRBJ2-7	CASSWTGSLDDEQYF
TRBV13	18	TRBJ2-1	CASSSQSSIGGTYNEQFF
TRBV7-6	16	TRBJ2-1	CASSVGAAVTYNEQFF
TRBV2	14	TRBJ2-1	CASSGQVESNEQFF
TRBV20-1	17	TRBJ2-7	CSARSISGTRLAYEQYF
TRBV29-1	13	TRBJ2-2	CSVEETGTGELFF